This T cell receptor (beta chain) came from a study of beta chain features in type 1 diabetes. V was clipped by 8 bases and J by 5 bases, with 4 bases between them. Germline assignment: CDR1 LNHDA and CDR2 SQIVND (reference sequence). The CDR3 has 10 amino acids. Remarks on this clone: Its specificity is not known.

As every portion of the isolated RNA was reverse transcribed, the sequencing read expressed TCRB transcripts. Libraries were prepared by immunoSEQ multiplex PCR; TCRdb keeps only in-frame clonotypes and omits some of them. Of hundreds of thousands of clones listed, 10% to 15% are singletons. Study-wide results and caveats: Researchers report that Type 1 diabetes patients had moderately but significantly shorter TCRB CDR3s across all four CD4+ subsets.

V gene TRBV19 combines with J gene TRBJ1-5; D gene uncertain. What was sequenced was naive CD4+ T cells from blood. This receptor was identified in a man aged 18 to 29 with type 1 diabetes. The DNA for the CDR3 is TGTGCCAGTGGACATCAGCCCCAGCATTTT. This encodes CASGHQPQHF.